The 18 T cell receptor beta chains below were found in one sample sequenced in a study of cytomegalovirus exposure and HLA in healthy donors. Profiled with immunoSEQ multiplex PCR; TCRdb holds only in-frame clones, not every one. The sample includes around 250,000 clones, nearly 90% seen only once; the top ten take more than 0.35%. The specimen sequenced was PBMCs. Every receptor here comes from a woman aged 18 to 35 in good health and CMV-seronegative.

The genes are TRBV2 and TRBJ1-3; TRBD1 might be the D (5 bases). CDR1 and CDR2 from the germline V gene are SNHLY and FYNNEI. This CDR3 is built from 17 residues. Trimming shortened V by 0 bases and J by 0 bases, and 12 bases separated the two germline ends. The DNA for the CDR3 is TGTGCCAGCAGTGAAGCATGGTGGGGGGGCTCTGGAAACACCATATATTTT. This translates into CASSEAWWGGSGNTIYF. The whole variable domain, remainder taken from reference TRBV2 and TRBJ1-3, is EPEVTQTPSHQVTQMGQEVILRCVPISNHLYFYWYRQILGQKVEFLVSFYNNEISEKSEIFDDQFSVERPDGSNFTLKIRSTKLEDSAMYFCASSEAWWGGSGNTIYFGEGSWLTVV.

CDR3 DNA sequence: TGCGCCAGCAGCTGGATGTTCGGGACAAACTACGAGCAGTACTTC. It encodes CASSWMFGTNYEQYF. The rearrangement joins TRBV5-1 to TRBJ2-7, with D perhaps TRBD1 (6 bases). CDR3 length equals 15 residues. The V and J ends lost 3 bases and 3 bases respectively, with 16 bases between them. The germline gives CDR1 SGHRS, CDR2 YFSETQ.

The V call is TRBV4-1, the J call TRBJ1-1; possibly TRBD1 for D (6 bases). The CDR3 runs 16 residues. Germline CDR1 and CDR2: MGHRA and YSYEKL. The V end lost 4 bases, the J end lost 1 base, and 16 bases lay between the germline ends. CDR3 coding DNA: TGCGCCAGCAGCCGCCTAGGGGGGGGAAAGAACACTGAAGCTTTCTTT. It encodes CASSRLGGGKNTEAFF.

The chain combines TRBV29-1 with TRBJ2-3; tentative D call: TRBD2 (6 bases). This CDR3 has 14 residues. Deletions cut 0 bases from V and 2 bases from J, with 9 bases between. Germline V CDR1 and CDR2: SQVTM, ANQGSEA. The CDR3 bases are TGCAGCGTTGAAGACCGGGGGTACACAGATACGCAGTATTTT. It translates to CSVEDRGYTDTQYF.

The chain employs TRBV25-1 and TRBJ1-2, with D perhaps TRBD1 (5 bases). This CDR3 contains 12 residues. V was cut by 2 bases and J by 8 bases, with 9 bases left in between. Germline V gene data show CDR1 as MGHDK and CDR2 as SYGVNS. The CDR3 nucleotides are TGTGCCAGCAGTGAAGACAGAGCCGGCTACACCTTC. Translating gives CASSEDRAGYTF.

The rearrangement uses TRBV6-6 and TRBJ1-5, with D perhaps TRBD1 (5 bases). There are 15 residues in the CDR3. Trimming stripped 7 bases from V and 1 base from J, with 14 bases between. In germline, CDR1 is MNHNY, CDR2 SVGAGI (reference sequence). The CDR3 reads CASTLAGGSNQPQHF. CDR3 DNA: TGTGCCAGCACCTTGGCGGGGGGGAGCAATCAGCCCCAGCATTTT.

The chain has TRBV6-1 and TRBJ2-3, with TRBD1 matching 9 bases. The germline V gene has CDR1 MNHNS and CDR2 SASEGT. The length of the CDR3 is 15 residues. Losses at the gene ends were 2 bases for V and 3 bases for J; bases not matched to a gene: 3. The CDR3 loop is CASSERDRVTDTQYF. The CDR3 coding sequence is TGTGCCAGCAGTGAACGGGACAGGGTGACAGATACGCAGTATTTT.

The chain combines TRBV5-1 with TRBJ2-3; 13 bases align to TRBD2. Per the germline V gene, CDR1 is SGHRS and CDR2 is YFSETQ. Trimming took 1 base from V and 6 from J; bases not matched to a gene: 2. The CDR3 sequence is 15 residues long. The CDR3 loop is CASSLTSGGADTQYF. CDR3 in DNA: TGCGCCAGCAGCTTGACTAGCGGGGGGGCGGATACGCAGTATTTT.

This chain joins TRBV10-3 and TRBJ2-6; possible D gene TRBD1, 6 bases. With 2 bases removed from V and 8 bases from J, the gap between germline ends came to 10 bases. This CDR3 contains 14 residues. The germline CDR1 and CDR2 sequences are ENHRY and SYGVKD. Here the CDR3 DNA reads TGTGCCATCAGTGAGCCAACAGGGACCAACGTCCTGACTTTC. Translated, it gives CAISEPTGTNVLTF.

The genes are TRBV6-6 and TRBJ2-7; TRBD1 is a possible D gene (6 bases). The CDR3 totals 15 residues. Trimming removed 2 bases from V and 4 bases from J, with 15 bases in between. CDR1 MNHNY and CDR2 SVGAGI come from the germline V gene (reference sequence). CDR3 nucleotide sequence: TGTGCCAGCAGTTACCCTGACAGGCAGATTTACGAGCAGTACTTC. As protein: CASSYPDRQIYEQYF.

The rearrangement uses TRBV2 and TRBJ2-5; maybe TRBD2 (5 bases). Trimming removed 7 bases from V and 5 bases from J, with 8 bases in between. The CDR3 contains 11 residues. Germline V gene data show CDR1 as SNHLY and CDR2 as FYNNEI. The chain's CDR3 is CASIQRETQYF. The CDR3 region has the DNA TGTGCCAGCATCCAGCGGGAGACCCAGTACTTC.

The CDR3 loop is CASSSGGLFSGNTIYF. The CDR3 bases are TGCGCCAGCAGCTCCGGGGGATTATTTTCTGGAAACACCATATATTTT. V and J are TRBV5-1 and TRBJ1-3; D may be TRBD1 (5 bases). The germline gives CDR1 SGHRS, CDR2 YFSETQ. This CDR3 spans 16 amino acids. V lost 3 bases to trimming and J lost 1 base, with 14 bases between them.

This chain uses TRBV28 with TRBJ1-2, with TRBD1 identical over 7 bases. V dropped 7 bases and J dropped 0; count of bases not matched to a gene: 8. The CDR3 runs to 15 residues. CDR1 is MDHEN, CDR2 SYDVKM, per germline. The CDR3 here is CASIMGQPANYGYTF. The DNA for the CDR3 is TGTGCCAGCATAATGGGACAGCCAGCTAACTATGGCTACACCTTC.

The chain employs TRBV2 and TRBJ2-2; 8 bases are a match to TRBD1. The length of the CDR3 is 13 residues. Germline assignment: CDR1 SNHLY and CDR2 FYNNEI. Trimming cost V 6 bases and J 6 bases; bases outside gene matches: 3. CDR3 protein: CASSEQGAGELFF. DNA for the CDR3: TGTGCCAGCAGCGAACAGGGGGCCGGGGAGCTGTTTTTT.

This chain joins TRBV6-5 and TRBJ1-6; the match to TRBD1 covers 7 bases. The germline V gene encodes CDR1 MNHEY and CDR2 SVGAGI. After removal of 6 bases from V and 3 bases from J, the junction contained 5 bases not matched to a gene. The CDR3 covers 15 residues. The CDR3 loop reads CASRTGQYYNSPLHF. The CDR3 bases are TGTGCCAGCAGAACGGGACAGTACTATAATTCACCCCTCCACTTT.

The CDR3, as DNA: TGCGCCAGCAGCTTGGGGCTGCTGGCCTCCTACAATGAGCAGTTCTTC. This sequence encodes CASSLGLLASYNEQFF. The chain joins TRBV5-1 to TRBJ2-1; D remains ambiguous. This CDR3 region has 16 residues. CDR1 and CDR2 (germline): SGHRS, YFSETQ. Trimming took 0 bases from V and 0 from J, leaving 10 bases between them.

CDR3 protein: CASSKQQIPEAFF. CDR3 bases: TGTGCCAGTAGTAAACAGCAGATCCCTGAAGCTTTCTTT. The chain combines TRBV19 with TRBJ1-1; D unresolved. Deletions cut 4 bases from V and 6 bases from J, with 12 bases between. This CDR3 spans 13 amino acids. Germline V gene data show CDR1 as LNHDA and CDR2 as SQIVND (reference sequence).

This clone was counted once. The chain combines TRBV30 with TRBJ1-2, with D possibly matching TRBD1 (5 bases). CDR3 length equals 11 residues. In germline, CDR1 is GTSNPN, CDR2 SVGIG (reference sequence). The V and J ends lost 8 bases and 8 bases respectively, with 15 bases between them. The CDR3 loop reads CAGSDRGGYTF. CDR3 nucleotide sequence: TGTGCCGGAAGCGATCGGGGGGGCTACACCTTC.